The clone carrying this TCR beta chain showed up just a few times. A universal primer site came from template switching; cDNA carried unique molecular identifiers. TCRdb reprocessed the 5' RACE reads with MiXCR, giving one entry per CDR3 protein. The table lists 690,000 or so distinct CDR3 sequences, around 8.6% of them singletons, with around 0.98% in the top ten. These data belong to a study of identical twins. V was cut by 5 bases and J by 4 bases, with 15 bases left in between. This CDR3 has 15 amino acids. From germline, CDR1 is SGHKS and CDR2 YYEKEE (reference sequence). These same data were also listed under a study on yellow fever vaccine responses in identical twins.

Specimen: PBMCs. V gene TRBV5-5 combines with J gene TRBJ2-2, with a tentative D call TRBD2 (6 bases). This receptor was taken from a woman aged 18 to 35 in good health. CDR3 in amino acids: CASSRWGESTGELFF. In DNA form, the CDR3 reads TGTGCCAGCAGTCGGTGGGGGGAAAGCACCGGGGAGCTGTTTTTT.